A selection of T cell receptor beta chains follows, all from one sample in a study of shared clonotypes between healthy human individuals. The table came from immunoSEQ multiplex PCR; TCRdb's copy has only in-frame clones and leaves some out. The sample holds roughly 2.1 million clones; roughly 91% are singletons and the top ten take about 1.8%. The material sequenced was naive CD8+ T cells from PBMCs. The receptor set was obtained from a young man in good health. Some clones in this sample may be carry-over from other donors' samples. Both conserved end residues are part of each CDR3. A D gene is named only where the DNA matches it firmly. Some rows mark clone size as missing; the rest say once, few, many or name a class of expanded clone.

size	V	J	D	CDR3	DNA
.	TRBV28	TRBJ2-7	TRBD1	CASRDREVPYEQYF	TGTGCCAGCAGGGACAGGGAAGTGCCCTACGAGCAGTACTTC
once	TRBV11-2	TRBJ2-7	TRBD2	CASSLGNIGTSTYEQYF	TGTGCCAGCAGCTTAGGTAATATCGGGACTAGCACTTACGAGCAGTACTTC
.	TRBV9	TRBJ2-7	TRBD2	CASGLAEGYEQYF	TGTGCCAGCGGCCTAGCGGAGGGCTACGAGCAGTACTTC
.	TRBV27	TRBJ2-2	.	CASKERVATGELFF	TGTGCCAGCAAAGAGCGGGTTGCCACCGGGGAGCTGTTTTTT
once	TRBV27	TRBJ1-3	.	CASGGGVSGNTIYF	TGTGCCAGCGGCGGGGGGGTTTCTGGAAACACCATATATTTT
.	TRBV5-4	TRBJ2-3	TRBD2	CASSLGLAGVSDTQYF	TGTGCCAGCAGCTTGGGACTAGCGGGAGTATCGGATACGCAGTATTTT
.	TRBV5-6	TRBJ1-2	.	CASSLGQLVYGYTF	TGTGCCAGCAGCTTGGGTCAACTCGTGTATGGCTACACCTTC
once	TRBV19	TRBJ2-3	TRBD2	CASSDYIGLAGDLPNTDTQYF	TGTGCCAGTAGTGACTATATCGGACTAGCGGGAGACCTCCCGAACACAGATACGCAGTATTTT
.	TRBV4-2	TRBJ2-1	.	CASSPTLRLEFYNEQFF	TGTGCCAGCAGCCCGACCCTCAGACTAGAGTTCTACAATGAGCAGTTCTTC
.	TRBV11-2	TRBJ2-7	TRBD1	CASSLGTGGFEQYF	TGTGCCAGCAGCTTAGGTACAGGGGGATTCGAGCAGTACTTC
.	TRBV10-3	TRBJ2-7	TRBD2	CAISGIAGGAAYEQYF	TGTGCCATCAGTGGGATAGCGGGAGGGGCCGCCTACGAGCAGTACTTC
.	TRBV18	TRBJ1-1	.	CASSPQTAEAFF	TGTGCCAGCTCTCCCCAGACGGCGGAAGCTTTCTTT
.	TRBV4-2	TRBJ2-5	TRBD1	CASSQDFPGTVYF	TGTGCCAGCAGCCAAGATTTCCCCGGGACAGTTTACTTC
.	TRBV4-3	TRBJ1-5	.	CASSQERWGALNQPQHF	TGCGCCAGCAGCCAAGAGAGATGGGGTGCCCTTAATCAGCCCCAGCATTTT
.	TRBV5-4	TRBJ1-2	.	CASSPGGEGLDYGYTF	TGTGCCAGCAGCCCTGGGGGGGAAGGATTGGACTATGGCTACACCTTC
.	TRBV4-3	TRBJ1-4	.	CASSQERSVATNEKLFF	TGCGCCAGCAGCCAAGAAAGGTCGGTTGCAACTAATGAAAAACTGTTTTTT
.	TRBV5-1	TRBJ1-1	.	CASSLDRSPNTEAFF	TGCGCCAGCAGCTTGGACCGATCACCGAACACTGAAGCTTTCTTT
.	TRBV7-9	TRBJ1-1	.	CASSLESGRTEAFF	TGTGCCAGCAGCTTAGAATCGGGGCGCACTGAAGCTTTCTTT
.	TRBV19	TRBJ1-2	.	CASQGQTYGYTF	TGTGCCAGTCAAGGACAGACCTATGGCTACACCTTC
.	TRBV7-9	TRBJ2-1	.	CAVVVGSGDEQFF	TGTGCCGTTGTCGTGGGGTCGGGCGATGAGCAGTTCTTC
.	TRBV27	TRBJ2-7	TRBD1	CASSSWRQGTYEQYF	TGTGCCAGCAGTTCGTGGAGACAGGGTACCTACGAGCAGTACTTC
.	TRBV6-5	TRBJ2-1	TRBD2	CASSYLTSGKGEQFF	TGTGCCAGCAGTTATCTGACTAGCGGGAAGGGTGAGCAGTTCTTC
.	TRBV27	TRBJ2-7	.	CASRLLLGYEQYF	TGTGCCAGCCGTCTCCTCCTAGGGTACGAGCAGTACTTC
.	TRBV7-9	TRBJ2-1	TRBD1	CASSPGQNNEQFF	TGTGCCAGCAGCCCGGGACAGAACAATGAGCAGTTCTTC
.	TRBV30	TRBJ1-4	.	CAWSALREVEKLFF	TGTGCCTGGAGTGCCCTCCGCGAAGTGGAAAAACTGTTTTTT